The sequence of this T cell receptor beta chain was determined in a study of T cell responses to AZD1222 COVID-19 vaccine (dated by TCRdb to about 2021). Regarding the complete study: AZD1222 recipients with second doses at about 4 weeks or about 12 weeks were pooled, because spike-specific TCR depth and breadth did not differ between schedules. TCR sequencing covered fewer than 250 trial participants: nearly 210 given two doses of AZD1222 and 26 given two doses of MenACWY control vaccine. Enrollment into the trials was organized by age into subgroups of 18-55, 56-69 and 70-plus years, and those subgroups contained roughly 150, 30 and 60 TCR-sequenced participants, respectively. The paper as a whole reports these results and caveats: Vaccine-associated CD4 TCRs spanned the whole spike protein, with dominant responses in regions 160-218 and 743-854. Because no samples from the day 14 peak response were available, repertoires could be characterized only after the peak T cell response. Only five or six AZD1222 recipients were SARS-CoV-2 seropositive at baseline, limiting conclusions about previously exposed vaccinees. Epitopes outside the regions mutated in the B.1.351 and B.1.1.7 variants were reportedly recognized by nearly half of the unique spike-specific TCRs. Participants were mostly white British and included more females than males, and it was suggested by the authors that clonal diversity may have been underestimated. In the small 56-69-year group, the increase in depth fell short of significance, most likely because of low power. A significant rise in spike-specific TCR breadth and depth was observed after two AZD1222 doses relative to day 0 and relative to MenACWY recipients.

Read against the paper, the sample's time point label means: baseline before first vaccination. The vaccinee samples were drawn from two UK trials, COV001 and COV002, one of which was a single-blind randomized controlled phase 2/3 trial testing AZD1222 (ChAdOx1 nCoV-19) in healthy adults. For TCRbeta chain sequencing, PBMC samples from trial participants were taken at day 0 and at day 28 after the second dose. V and J lose 5 bases and 3 bases, and a span of 19 bases separates them. The CDR1 and CDR2 encoded by the germline V gene are MNHEY and SVGEGT. The CDR3 numbers 16 residues from cysteine through phenylalanine. The DNA shown is the 48-base CDR3, in frame from base 1. The CDR3 regions of human TCRbeta chains were analyzed by immunosequencing. The study's own analysis went as follows. TCRs in the repertoires were compared against a reference library of SARS-CoV-2-specific TCRs that had been generated with the MIRA antigen-specificity platform. Breadth meant the fraction of unique TCRs that were SARS-CoV-2-associated, whereas depth meant the fraction of total T cells that were SARS-CoV-2-associated. Using the MIRA data, every spike-specific TCR was mapped to the spike region that the TCR reacted to and assigned to either a CD4 or a CD8 class. Log10-transformed breadth and depth values were compared by one-way ANOVA with Sidak's multiple comparisons tests. Held by TCRdb, this immuneACCESS table contains in-frame sequences only and omits some clones. Under half of the omission traces to an unresolved V gene where checked; the cause of the rest is unknown. For V, J and clone size, that table is used; D and trimming come from the DNA. The table for this sample lists some 140,000 clones; approximately 90% of them were counted only once. The top ten hold around 1.9% of the sample.

A remark on this clone: The clone's antigen remains unknown. The input lacks base qualities; no much larger clone sits a single base away.

Sequences were derived from peripheral blood, sampled on day 0 of AZD1222 vaccination. This sequence uses TRBV6-2 or TRBV6-3 and TRBJ2-5; 7 matching bases give a weak D call of TRBD1. The receptor comes from an adult in good health. The CDR3 loop reads CASSRRNLRGEETQYF. The DNA is TGTGCCAGCAGTCGCCGGAACCTCAGGGGGGAAGAGACCCAGTACTTC.